The 14 T cell receptor beta chains below all came from one sample that was sequenced in a study of memory CD4+ T cells and cytomegalovirus serostatus. The sort gate was single viable CD3+CD4+CD8-CD45RO+ cells for memory CD4+ T cells. The assay was immunoSEQ multiplex PCR, and TCRdb's table has in-frame clones only and misses some. The sample includes approximately 41,000 clones, 76% of them seen just once. Sequencing was performed on memory CD4+ T cells from blood. Receptors originate from an adult in good health and CMV-seronegative.

This clone occurred a few times. The genes are TRBV29-1 and TRBJ1-2, with 9 bases matching TRBD1. The CDR3 runs 15 residues. After removal of 1 base from V and 8 bases from J, the junction contained 11 bases not matched to a gene. From germline, CDR1 is SQVTM and CDR2 ANQGSEA. CDR3 bases: TGCAGCGTTGAAGTTAGGCACAGGGGGCGCGGAGGCTACACCTTC. Its translation: CSVEVRHRGRGGYTF.

V is TRBV28 and J is TRBJ1-5; D unclear. This CDR3 is built from 14 residues. V lost 8 bases and J lost 3, with 14 bases in between. Germline values: CDR1 MDHEN, CDR2 SYDVKM. The CDR3 is CASGITQYNQPQHF. The CDR3 DNA reads as TGTGCCAGCGGAATCACACAGTACAATCAGCCCCAGCATTTT.

V gene TRBV7-9 combines with J gene TRBJ2-3, with 13 bases identical to TRBD2. Trimming at V came to 2 bases and at J to 6 bases, leaving 11 bases not matched to a gene. CDR3 size: 18 residues. In germline, CDR1 is SEHNR, CDR2 FQNEAQ (reference sequence). The CDR3 coding sequence is TGTGCCAGCAGCTTACCACCCCGACTAGCGGGAGGAGGGGATACGCAGTATTTT. Translated, it gives CASSLPPRLAGGGDTQYF. Based on the CDR3 plus reference TRBV7-9 and TRBJ2-3, the full variable domain is DTGVSQNPRHKITKRGQNVTFRCDPISEHNRLYWYRQTLGQGPEFLTYFQNEAQLEKSRLLSDRFSAERPKGSFSTLEIQRTEQGDSAMYLCASSLPPRLAGGGDTQYFGPGTRLTVL.

In its sample, this clone was seen a few times. V usage is TRBV11-2 and J usage is TRBJ1-1; D might be TRBD1 (6 bases). CDR1 and CDR2 (germline): SGHAT, FQNNGV. Trimming took off 2 bases at V and 11 bases at J, with 15 bases between the two ends. The CDR3 totals 13 residues. As DNA, the CDR3 is TGTGCCAGCAGCTTACGAGGGGGGGGTTGGGCTTTCTTT. It is translated as CASSLRGGGWAFF.

V and J are TRBV19 and TRBJ1-2; D remains ambiguous. The CDR3 is 13 amino acids. The germline V and J ends were trimmed by 6 bases and 4 bases, with 12 bases remaining between them. The germline CDR1 and CDR2 sequences are LNHDA and SQIVND (reference sequence). The CDR3 DNA reads TGTGCCAGTAGACAGCACCAGCTCTATGGCTACACCTTC. This codes for CASRQHQLYGYTF. Full variable domain (outside the CDR3, taken from reference TRBV19 and TRBJ1-2): DGGITQSPKYLFRKEGQNVTLSCEQNLNHDAMYWYRQDPGQGLRLIYYSQIVNDFQKGDIAEGYSVSREKKESFPLTVTSAQKNPTAFYLCASRQHQLYGYTFGSGTRLTVV.

The chain links TRBV4-1 to TRBJ1-1; 7 nucleotides line up with TRBD1. CDR3 length: 17 residues. Germline trimming cut 2 bases from V and 0 bases from J; bases unmatched to any gene: 9. CDR1 MGHRA and CDR2 YSYEKL come from the germline V gene. This CDR3 reads CASSQPYRGSLNTEAFF. The DNA for the CDR3 is TGCGCCAGCAGCCAACCCTACAGGGGCTCTCTGAACACTGAAGCTTTCTTT.

This chain uses TRBV14 with TRBJ2-3; TRBD2 aligns across 14 bases. Germline assignment: CDR1 SGHDN and CDR2 FVKESK. The CDR3 has 16 residues. The V gene end was trimmed by 2 bases and the J gene end by 7 bases; junction bases not matched to a gene: 5. Written as DNA, the CDR3 is TGTGCCAGCAGCCAACTCGGGACTAGCGGGAGTAATACGCAGTATTTT. This codes for CASSQLGTSGSNTQYF.

The chain couples TRBV5-1 to TRBJ2-1; perhaps TRBD2 as D (5 bases). CDR1 and CDR2 from the germline V gene are SGHRS and YFSETQ. V was shortened by 4 bases and J by 9 bases, with 20 bases between the two germline ends. This CDR3 has 15 residues. The CDR3 bases are TGCGCCAGCAGCCCCTACGAGGGCTCCCCCATTGAGCAGTTCTTC. Residues: CASSPYEGSPIEQFF.

This clone was counted once. This chain connects TRBV5-3 to TRBJ2-7; TRBD2 matches at 8 bases. TRBV5-3 is treated as an ORF (open reading frame) with a function not yet certain. Losses at the gene ends were 1 base for V and 0 bases for J; bases not matched to a gene: 3. The CDR3 loop spans 15 amino acids. The CDR3: CARSLSSGYSYEQYF. For the CDR3, the DNA is TGTGCCAGAAGCTTGTCTAGCGGGTACTCCTACGAGCAGTACTTC.

This chain uses TRBV2 with TRBJ2-2; 11 bases are a match to TRBD2. After removal of 5 bases from V and 7 bases from J, the junction contained 6 bases not matched to a gene. The CDR3 covers 15 residues. The germline gives CDR1 SNHLY, CDR2 FYNNEI. The CDR3 bases are TGTGCCAGCAGTAGACTAGCGGGAATCTTCGGGGAGCTGTTTTTT. It is translated as CASSRLAGIFGELFF.

This chain links TRBV20-1 with TRBJ2-3; 8 bases agree with TRBD1. This CDR3 comprises 11 residues. Trimming cost V 5 bases and J 8 bases; bases outside gene matches: 3. Germline V gene data show CDR1 as DFQATT and CDR2 as SNEGSKA (reference sequence). CDR3 bases: TGCAGTGCTGGAACAGGGGGTACGCAGTATTTT. Amino acid sequence: CSAGTGGTQYF.

This clone rates as medium-sized. This chain links TRBV2 with TRBJ2-4; no definite D call. Germline CDR1 and CDR2: SNHLY and FYNNEI. The CDR3 is made up of 14 amino acids. Trimming stripped 6 bases from V and 11 bases from J, with 20 bases between. CDR3 coding DNA: TGTGCCAGCAGGGCGAGCAGCCTGACACGGTTTCAGTACTTC. It yields the protein CASRASSLTRFQYF.

The chain combines TRBV5-6 with TRBJ1-4; D possibly corresponds to TRBD1 (6 bases). V dropped 3 bases and J dropped 6 bases, with 15 bases sitting between them. Germline V gene data show CDR1 as SGHDT and CDR2 as YYEEEE. The CDR3 contains 15 residues. The CDR3 sequence: CASSSAQGWDEKLFF. The CDR3 nucleotides are TGTGCCAGCAGCTCGGCACAGGGTTGGGATGAAAAACTGTTTTTT. Supplemented by reference TRBV5-6 and TRBJ1-4, the full variable domain reads DAGVTQSPTHLIKTRGQQVTLRCSPKSGHDTVSWYQQALGQGPQFIFQYYEEEERQRGNFPDRFSGHQFPNYSSELNVNALLLGDSALYLCASSSAQGWDEKLFFGSGTQLSVL.

The chain carries TRBV14 and TRBJ1-2; 7 positions match TRBD1. J lost 4 bases, V lost 3 bases, and 8 bases had no gene match. The CDR3 sequence is 15 residues long. The germline CDR1 and CDR2 sequences are SGHDN and FVKESK. The CDR3 sequence: CASSQDRSQIYGYTF. Here the CDR3 DNA reads TGTGCCAGCAGCCAGGACAGGAGCCAGATCTATGGCTACACCTTC.